This TCR beta chain is from a study of T cell responses to AZD1222 COVID-19 vaccine. Across the whole study: Second-dose schedules of about 4 or about 12 weeks were combined. Study findings and constraints: The peak T cell response came first, and repertoires were sampled only after it. Seropositive at baseline were only six AZD1222 recipients. A mostly white British donor set with more females was recruited, and clonal diversity was possibly underestimated.

A note on this clone: Its target is unknown.

TCRdb keeps only in-frame clones here, not all; method: immunoSEQ multiplex PCR. There are over 85,000 clones in the sample; about 85% occur only once, and approximately 5% lies in the top ten. In germline, CDR1 is SQVTM, CDR2 ANQGSEA. Trimming left V 2 bases short and J 4 bases short, with 18 bases between. The CDR3 is made up of 15 amino acids. The receptor's source is an adult in good health. Source: peripheral blood, taken on day 0 of AZD1222 vaccination. This chain connects TRBV29-1 to TRBJ2-7; tentative D call: TRBD2 (6 bases). CDR3 DNA sequence: TGCAGCGTTGAAAGGGTGGGGAGGCGGAAATACGAGCAGTACTTC. Its protein product is CSVERVGRRKYEQYF.